Listed here is a single TCR beta chain. This record belongs to a study of blood T cells in healthy people across ages. Study information: Per two T cells, about one barcoded beta molecule was captured through template switching.

For the second PCR, which ran for 7 to 11 cycles, a sample-barcoded 5' primer and a J-beta primer mix were used. Each of the samples gave a minimum of 2.5 million paired-end reads that contained CDR3. TCRdb re-derived calls from the 5' RACE reads in MiXCR, one entry per CDR3 protein. The data show over 1.5 million distinct CDR3 sequences, about 49% seen once. Trimming cost V 8 bases and J 1 base, with 14 bases left between them. CDR3 size: 13 residues. Germline V CDR1 and CDR2: SQVTM, ANQGSEA. Each individual donor underwent a draw of about 9.9 milliliters of peripheral blood. Samples had at least 7 million PBMCs isolated from them.

The chain combines TRBV29-1 with TRBJ1-1; tentative D call: TRBD1 (6 bases). The TCR originated in a woman aged 35 to 49 in good health. The sequenced material came from blood. The CDR3, as DNA: TGCAGCCCCCGCATACAGGGGAACACTGAAGCTTTCTTT. Encoded protein: CSPRIQGNTEAFF. Supplemented by reference TRBV29-1 and TRBJ1-1, the full variable domain reads SAVISQKPSRDICQRGTSLTIQCQVDSQVTMMFWYRQQPGQSLTLIATANQGSEATYESGFVIDKFPISRPNLTFSTLTVSNMSPEDSSIYLCSPRIQGNTEAFFGQGTRLTVV.